The 27 T cell receptor beta chains given below trace back to one sample, sequenced in a study of Graves' ophthalmopathy and Graves' hyperthyroidism. Amplifying from RNA transcripts, the study obtained TCR beta CDR3 regions. The first round was an RT-PCR with HTBI primers, and the second round was a multiplex PCR. TCRdb ran MiXCR on the multiplex PCR reads and lists one entry per CDR3 protein. The sample has about 1.1 million distinct CDR3 sequences; approximately 35% are singletons. What was sequenced was peripheral blood or thyroid tissue (not recorded which). Source of these receptors: an adult man with Graves' hyperthyroidism.

A word on this clonotype: The germline gene is not matched at one end of the junction; a read error may be the cause. The chain links TRBV7-2 to TRBJ2-5, with 9 bases aligning to TRBD1. CDR1 is SGHTA, CDR2 FQGNSA, per germline. This CDR3 region has 15 residues. The CDR3 spells CARSSSTGGWETQYF. In DNA form, the CDR3 reads TGTGCCCGCAGTTCCAGTACAGGGGGCTGGGAGACCCAGTACTTC.

At least ten counts were recorded for this clonotype. The chain links TRBV7-2 to TRBJ1-2, with D tentatively TRBD1 (6 bases). The CDR3 consists of 16 residues. CDR1 and CDR2 (germline): SGHTA, FQGNSA. V was cut by 2 bases and J by 4 bases, with 17 bases left in between. As DNA, the CDR3 is TGTGCCAGCAGCTTAATCGGACAGCTTCTCATCTATGGCTACACCTTC. Its translation is CASSLIGQLLIYGYTF.

The chain combines TRBV5-6 with TRBJ2-3, with D uncertain. There are 12 residues in the CDR3. Germline loops: CDR1 SGHDT, CDR2 YYEEEE. Trimming cost V 2 bases and J 6 bases, with 7 bases left between them. CDR3 sequence: CASSFSVDTQYF. CDR3 nucleotide sequence: TGTGCCAGCAGCTTCTCGGTCGATACGCAGTATTTT. Looking up the rest from reference TRBV5-6 and TRBJ2-3 gives the full variable domain: DAGVTQSPTHLIKTRGQQVTLRCSPKSGHDTVSWYQQALGQGPQFIFQYYEEEERQRGNFPDRFSGHQFPNYSSELNVNALLLGDSALYLCASSFSVDTQYFGPGTRLTVL.

The rearrangement uses TRBV11-2 and TRBJ2-5; TRBD1 is a possible D gene (6 bases). Trimming cost V 1 base and J 5 bases, with 20 bases left between them. The CDR3 covers 17 residues. Per the germline V gene, CDR1 is SGHAT and CDR2 is FQNNGV. In DNA, the CDR3 is TGTGCCAGCAGCTTAGGGGGGCTGGGGCGGGTTTGGGAGACCCAGTACTTC. Protein sequence: CASSLGGLGRVWETQYF.

This clonotype has ten or more counts. V and J are TRBV11-2 and TRBJ1-1; 8 bases fit TRBD1. V shed 7 bases and J 1 base; nucleotides not matched to a gene: 5. Germline V gene lookup returns CDR1 SGHAT and CDR2 FQNNGV. CDR3 length equals 14 residues. The CDR3 sequence is CASTPDRANTEAFF. DNA for the CDR3: TGTGCCAGCACCCCGGACAGGGCGAACACTGAAGCTTTCTTT. The variable domain in full, with the rest retrieved from reference TRBV11-2 and TRBJ1-1, is EAGVAQSPRYKIIEKRQSVAFWCNPISGHATLYWYQQILGQGPKLLIQFQNNGVVDDSQLPKDRFSAERLKGVDSTLKIQPAKLEDSAVYLCASTPDRANTEAFFGQGTRLTVV.

The chain joins TRBV5-1 to TRBJ2-5; 10 positions agree with TRBD2. The CDR3 spans 15 residues. The junction had 4 bases not matched to a gene; V was cut back by 0 bases and J by 5 bases. CDR1 and CDR2 from the germline V gene are SGHRS and YFSETQ. CDR3 bases: TGCGCCAGCAGCTTGGAGGGACTAGCGTTTGAGACCCAGTACTTC. It codes for CASSLEGLAFETQYF. The full variable domain, with the rest looked up from reference TRBV5-1 and TRBJ2-5, is KAGVTQTPRYLIKTRGQQVTLSCSPISGHRSVSWYQQTPGQGLQFLFEYFSETQRNKGNFPGRFSGRQFSNSRSEMNVSTLELGDSALYLCASSLEGLAFETQYFGPGTRLLVL.

The rearrangement joins TRBV20-1 to TRBJ1-2, with D possibly being TRBD1 (5 bases). The germline gives CDR1 DFQATT, CDR2 SNEGSKA (reference sequence). This CDR3 has 13 amino acids. V lost 5 bases, J lost 2 bases, and 12 bases lay in between. CDR3 protein: CSAPKDKNYGYTF. CDR3 sequence (DNA): TGCAGTGCTCCCAAGGACAAAAACTATGGCTACACCTTC.

This clonotype has ten or more counts. The chain links TRBV7-9 to TRBJ1-2; D gene uncertain. With 4 bases removed from V and 6 bases from J, the gap between germline ends came to 15 bases. The length of the CDR3 is 14 residues. Germline V lookup: CDR1 SEHNR, CDR2 FQNEAQ (reference sequence). The DNA for the CDR3 is TGTGCCAGCAGCTCAACGGAGGGAGAAAATGGCTACACCTTC. It encodes CASSSTEGENGYTF.

This clonotype was found many times. V and J are TRBV7-8 and TRBJ2-7, with D perhaps TRBD1 (5 bases). The CDR3 has 11 residues. The V gene's germline CDR1 is SGHVS and CDR2 FQNEAQ. V shed 7 bases and J shed 4 bases, with 8 bases lying between them. The CDR3 DNA follows: TGTGCCAGCACCCAGGGTTACGAGCAGTACTTC. Translating gives CASTQGYEQYF.

This clonotype has just a few counts. This sequence joins TRBV19 and TRBJ1-3; D remains ambiguous. V dropped 3 bases and J dropped 0 bases, with 9 bases sitting between them. CDR3 length equals 15 residues. CDR1 and CDR2 (germline): LNHDA, SQIVND (reference sequence). CDR3 DNA sequence: TGTGCCAGTAGTATTAAAATCAGCTCTGGAAACACCATATATTTT. Protein: CASSIKISSGNTIYF.

This clonotype was seen at least ten times. V and J are TRBV20-1 and TRBJ2-5; the match to TRBD1 covers 8 bases. V trimming: 6 bases; J trimming: 7 bases; junction bases outside the gene matches: 16. The CDR3 consists of 15 residues. Germline V lookup: CDR1 DFQATT, CDR2 SNEGSKA (reference sequence). CDR3 sequence: CSASDPGTGRRTQYF. CDR3 coding DNA: TGCAGTGCATCAGACCCCGGGACAGGCCGGCGGACCCAGTACTTC.

This clonotype was recorded many times. This chain links TRBV7-2 with TRBJ2-5; D perhaps matches TRBD1 (5 bases). Trimming stripped 2 bases from V and 4 bases from J, with 14 bases between. CDR1 and CDR2 (germline): SGHTA, FQGNSA. This CDR3 spans 15 amino acids. DNA of the CDR3: TGTGCCAGCAGCTTATTGGGGCAGTGGGGAGAGACCCAGTACTTC. Its translation is CASSLLGQWGETQYF.

This clonotype has a count of ten or more. This chain links TRBV12-3 or TRBV12-4 with TRBJ1-5; D remains ambiguous. V was pared by 3 bases and J by 7 bases, with 13 bases between. The CDR3 has 14 amino acids. The CDR3 sequence is CASSFRGGGQPQHF. The CDR3 nucleotides read TGTGCCAGCAGTTTCCGGGGAGGTGGGCAGCCCCAGCATTTT.

This clonotype was seen a few times. The V and J genes are TRBV6-5 and TRBJ2-3; 7 nucleotides align to TRBD1. The germline gives CDR1 MNHEY, CDR2 SVGAGI. Trimming at V came to 5 bases and at J to 1 base, leaving 3 bases not matched to a gene. The CDR3 is 14 amino acids. The CDR3, as DNA: TGTGCCAGCAGTACAGGGGCTGGCACAGATACGCAGTATTTT. Protein: CASSTGAGTDTQYF.

The CDR3 region is CASSYSLGQGNSPLHF. The CDR3 bases are TGTGCCAGCAGTTACTCGCTAGGACAGGGGAATTCACCCCTCCACTTT. The V and J genes are TRBV6-5 and TRBJ1-6, with 9 bases lining up with TRBD1. This CDR3 has 16 amino acids. CDR1 is MNHEY, CDR2 SVGAGI, per germline. The trim removed 0 bases at V and 7 bases at J, leaving 4 bases unmatched.

This clonotype was seen more than once but under ten times. The chain uses TRBV20-1 and TRBJ1-2; D uncertain. The CDR3 length is 15 residues. Germline V gives CDR1 DFQATT, CDR2 SNEGSKA (reference sequence). V gave up 3 bases and J gave up 8 bases, with 22 bases separating them. The DNA for the CDR3 is TGCAGTGCTAGGAAGCCCCAGGCCCCTATATGGGGCTACACCTTC. Its translation is CSARKPQAPIWGYTF.

V is TRBV9 and J is TRBJ1-2; D remains unclear. The CDR3 consists of 13 residues. Germline V CDR1 and CDR2: SGDLS, YYNGEE. V was cut by 5 bases and J by 7 bases, with 15 bases left in between. CDR3 DNA: TGTGCCAGCAGTGCCAGACCCGAAGGTGGCTACACCTTC. Protein sequence: CASSARPEGGYTF. Variable domain in full (rest from reference TRBV9 and TRBJ1-2): DSGVTQTPKHLITATGQRVTLRCSPRSGDLSVYWYQQSLDQGLQFLIQYYNGEERAKGNILERFSAQQFPDLHSELNLSSLELGDSALYFCASSARPEGGYTFGSGTRLTVV.

A few counts support this clonotype. The rearrangement uses TRBV19 and TRBJ1-1; the D gene is possibly TRBD1 (5 bases). Germline V gene lookup returns CDR1 LNHDA and CDR2 SQIVND (reference sequence). V was trimmed by 3 bases and J by 4 bases, leaving 12 bases between them. The CDR3 spans 14 residues. DNA for the CDR3: TGTGCCAGTAGTATCTTGGGGGTTGGCACTGAAGCTTTCTTT. It specifies CASSILGVGTEAFF.

This clonotype was counted at least ten times. The DNA for the CDR3 is TGTGCCAGTAGTATACGCCCAAACACTGAAGCTTTCTTT. Translation gives CASSIRPNTEAFF. The chain employs TRBV19 and TRBJ1-1; no clear D. CDR3 length: 13 amino acids. V was clipped by 2 bases and J by 2 bases, with 6 bases between them. Germline CDR1 reads LNHDA; CDR2 reads SQIVND (reference sequence).

This chain connects TRBV20-1 to TRBJ2-7; D remains ambiguous. This CDR3 is built from 13 residues. V was cut by 6 bases and J by 7 bases, with 19 bases left in between. Germline CDR1 DFQATT, CDR2 SNEGSKA (reference sequence). For the CDR3, the DNA is TGCAGTGCCAGCAGGAATCCGGTTTGGGAGCAGTACTTC. This sequence encodes CSASRNPVWEQYF.

V and J are TRBV2 and TRBJ1-6; 8 positions agree with TRBD1. From germline, CDR1 is SNHLY and CDR2 FYNNEI. CDR3 length: 15 amino acids. V lost 4 bases to trimming and J lost 6 bases; unmatched junction nucleotides: 5. The CDR3, as DNA: TGTGCCAGCAGTGGAACAGGACAGGGTAATTCACCCCTCCACTTT. Residues: CASSGTGQGNSPLHF.

The chain employs TRBV7-2 and TRBJ2-5; D is unresolved. V lost 1 base, J lost 2 bases, and 11 bases lay in between. This CDR3 has 15 residues. Germline CDR1 is SGHTA and CDR2 is FQGNSA. This CDR3 is CASSLESRQQETQYF. The CDR3 nucleotides are TGTGCCAGCAGCTTAGAATCGAGGCAACAAGAGACCCAGTACTTC.

This CDR3 reads CASSFIDTGEQETQYF. CDR3 coding DNA: TGTGCCAGCAGCTTTATCGACACCGGGGAGCAAGAGACCCAGTACTTC. This chain connects TRBV7-2 to TRBJ2-5, with a weak D call TRBD2 (5 bases). Trimming took off 3 bases at V and 2 bases at J, with 16 bases between the two ends. Germline assignment: CDR1 SGHTA and CDR2 FQGNSA. This CDR3 contains 16 residues.

This clonotype has at least ten counts. The chain joins TRBV4-1 to TRBJ1-6; D is unclear. The CDR3 totals 17 residues. V was clipped by 0 bases and J by 0 bases, with 9 bases between them. In germline, CDR1 is MGHRA, CDR2 YSYEKL. The CDR3 region is CASSQESASSYNSPLHF. The CDR3 DNA follows: TGCGCCAGCAGCCAAGAATCGGCGAGCTCCTATAATTCACCCCTCCACTTT.

The chain employs TRBV7-9 and TRBJ2-7, with TRBD2 matching over 7 bases. CDR3 length equals 14 residues. J gave up 4 bases and V 5 bases, and 8 bases lay outside the gene matches. The germline V gene encodes CDR1 SEHNR and CDR2 FQNEAQ (reference sequence). CDR3 loop: CASSPLGGLYEQYF. The CDR3 DNA is TGTGCCAGCAGCCCCTTGGGAGGGCTGTACGAGCAGTACTTC.

This clonotype was picked up many times. The rearrangement uses TRBV10-3 and TRBJ2-2; D gene uncertain. Looked up from germline, CDR1 is ENHRY and CDR2 is SYGVKD. Trimming took 4 bases from V and 7 from J, leaving 19 bases between them. This CDR3 comprises 16 residues. This CDR3 is CAISGEQSGSGGELFF. Written as DNA, the CDR3 is TGTGCCATCAGTGGGGAACAGAGTGGTTCTGGCGGGGAGCTGTTTTTT.

The V gene is TRBV25-1, the J gene TRBJ2-7; tentatively, D is TRBD1 (6 bases). The germline V gene encodes CDR1 MGHDK and CDR2 SYGVNS. Trimming cost V 5 bases and J 3 bases, with 11 bases left between them. CDR3 length equals 13 residues. CDR3 sequence reads: CASSRDTRYEQYF. CDR3 bases: TGTGCCAGCAGTAGGGACACTCGCTACGAGCAGTACTTC.